The clone carrying this T cell receptor (beta chain) showed up just a few times. Its antigen is currently unknown. These data come from a study of CD4+ T cells in melanoma. Study-level results: In melanoma, neoantigen-specific CD4+ T cells reportedly differed in differentiation state. CD8+ T cell, macrophage and B cell function reportedly correlated with neoantigen-specific CD4+ T cells.

This table comes from immunoSEQ multiplex PCR, and its TCRdb copy is limited to in-frame clones, with some not included. Of more than 15,000 clones listed, over 70% were seen once; the top ten hold roughly 5.2%. Germline V gene data show CDR1 as SGHVS and CDR2 as FQNEAQ. Trimming took off 5 bases at V and 5 bases at J, with 15 bases between the two ends. The CDR3 contains 14 residues. The V and J genes are TRBV7-8 and TRBJ1-1; the D gene is possibly TRBD1 (5 bases). The sequenced sample consisted of cells from a culture (not recorded whether cultured in vitro). This clonotype originated in a human donor with melanoma. In DNA, the CDR3 is TGTGCCAGCAGCGTGGGACCTGAGACGACTGAAGCTTTCTTT. As protein: CASSVGPETTEAFF.